This T cell receptor beta chain was captured by sequencing in a study of T cell responses to AZD1222 COVID-19 vaccine. Study-wide context: Pooling was applied to second doses at about 4 or about 12 weeks. Study-wide findings and caveats: Seropositive AZD1222 recipients at baseline numbered only five or six. With two AZD1222 doses given, Spike-specific TCR breadth and depth both rose.

Trimming took 0 bases from V and 5 from J, leaving 16 bases between them. The CDR3 runs 15 residues. The V gene's germline CDR1 is SQVTM and CDR2 ANQGSEA. This clone has a single count. Antigen specificity is unknown. Assay: immunoSEQ multiplex PCR; the TCRdb copy retains only in-frame clones and omits some. The table lists 90,000 to 150,000 clones, roughly 87% of them singletons. The starting material was peripheral blood, obtained on day 0 of AZD1222 vaccination. V and J are TRBV29-1 and TRBJ1-2, with D unresolved. This TCR derives from an adult in good health. CDR3 nucleotides: TGCAGCGTTGAAGATCAGGAAGGGTTCGGGTATGGCTACACCTTC. This encodes CSVEDQEGFGYGYTF.